This T cell receptor beta chain was obtained from a study of somatic mutations in cytotoxic T cells in rheumatoid arthritis. Some clones are missing from TCRdb's copy, which holds only in-frame ones; the method was immunoSEQ multiplex PCR. This sample carries 20,000 or so clones, almost 85% of them seen once, and the ten largest clones take more than 9%. Separation of CD4+ and CD8+ cells was performed by positive magnetic bead selection, and purity was verified by flow cytometry. Study outcomes and limitations: The antigen targets of the expanded CD8+ clones lacked identification. Greater age accompanied higher CD8+ clonality in rheumatoid arthritis patients, a pattern that was absent in healthy controls.

The CDR3 has 14 residues. The V and J ends lost 7 bases and 3 bases, in that order; junction bases with no gene match: 7. In germline, CDR1 is SQVTM, CDR2 ANQGSEA. This clone has a single count. Its antigen is currently unknown. The V gene is TRBV29-1, the J gene TRBJ2-7; the match to TRBD2 covers 12 bases. The sequencing sample was made of CD8+ T cells sorted from blood. The source is a woman aged 45-60 years in good health. The CDR3 here is CSALGTSGRYEQYF. CDR3 coding DNA: TGCAGCGCCTTAGGGACTAGCGGGCGCTACGAGCAGTACTTC.